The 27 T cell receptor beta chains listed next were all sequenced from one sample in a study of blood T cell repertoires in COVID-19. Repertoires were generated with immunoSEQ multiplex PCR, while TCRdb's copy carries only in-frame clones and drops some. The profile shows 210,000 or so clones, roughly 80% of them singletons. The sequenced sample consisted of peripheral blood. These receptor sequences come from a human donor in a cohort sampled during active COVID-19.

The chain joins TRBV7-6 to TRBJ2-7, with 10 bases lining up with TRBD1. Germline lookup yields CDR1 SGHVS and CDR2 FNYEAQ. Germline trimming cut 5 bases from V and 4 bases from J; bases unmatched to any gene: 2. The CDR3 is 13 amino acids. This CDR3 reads CASSRGQGYEQYF. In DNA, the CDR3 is TGTGCCAGCAGCAGGGGACAGGGGTACGAGCAGTACTTC.

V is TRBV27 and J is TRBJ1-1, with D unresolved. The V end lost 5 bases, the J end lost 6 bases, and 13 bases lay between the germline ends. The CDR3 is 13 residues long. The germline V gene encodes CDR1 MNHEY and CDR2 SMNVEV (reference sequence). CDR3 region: CASSPSWRSEAFF. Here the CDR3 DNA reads TGTGCCAGCAGTCCTTCCTGGAGGTCTGAAGCTTTCTTT.

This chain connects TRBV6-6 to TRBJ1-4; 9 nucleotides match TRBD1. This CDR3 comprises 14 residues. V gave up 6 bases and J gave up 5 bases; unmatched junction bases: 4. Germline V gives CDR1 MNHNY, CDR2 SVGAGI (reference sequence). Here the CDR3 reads CASSPTGGNEKLFF. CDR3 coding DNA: TGTGCCAGCAGCCCCACAGGGGGCAATGAAAAACTGTTTTTT.

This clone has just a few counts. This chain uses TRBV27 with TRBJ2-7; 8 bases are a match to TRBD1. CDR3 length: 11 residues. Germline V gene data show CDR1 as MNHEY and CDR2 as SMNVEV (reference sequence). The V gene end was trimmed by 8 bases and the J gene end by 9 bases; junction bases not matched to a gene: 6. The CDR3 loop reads CASQKDRVQYF. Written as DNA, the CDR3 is TGTGCCAGCCAAAAGGACAGGGTGCAGTACTTC.

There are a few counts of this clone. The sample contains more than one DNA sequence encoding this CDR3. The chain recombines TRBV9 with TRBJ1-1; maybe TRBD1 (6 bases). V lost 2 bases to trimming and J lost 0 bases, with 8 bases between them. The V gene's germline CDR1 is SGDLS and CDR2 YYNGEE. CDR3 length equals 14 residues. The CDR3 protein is CASSVGQLNTEAFF. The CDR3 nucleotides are TGTGCCAGCAGCGTGGGACAACTGAACACTGAAGCTTTCTTT. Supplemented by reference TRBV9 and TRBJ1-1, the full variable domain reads DSGVTQTPKHLITATGQRVTLRCSPRSGDLSVYWYQQSLDQGLQFLIQYYNGEERAKGNILERFSAQQFPDLHSELNLSSLELGDSALYFCASSVGQLNTEAFFGQGTRLTVV.

CDR3 protein: CAWSVGGVSTDTQYF. CDR3 bases: TGTGCCTGGAGTGTTGGAGGGGTGAGCACAGATACGCAGTATTTT. V usage is TRBV30 and J usage is TRBJ2-3; D possibly corresponds to TRBD2 (6 bases). The CDR3 extends over 15 amino acids. CDR1 and CDR2 (germline): GTSNPN, SVGIG (reference sequence). Trimming removed 0 bases at V and 0 bases at J, with 10 bases between.

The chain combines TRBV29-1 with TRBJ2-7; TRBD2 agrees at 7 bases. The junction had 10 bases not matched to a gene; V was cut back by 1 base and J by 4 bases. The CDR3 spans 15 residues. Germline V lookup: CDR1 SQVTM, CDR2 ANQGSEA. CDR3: CSVEVLSSGKYEQYF. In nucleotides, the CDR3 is TGCAGCGTTGAAGTTTTGTCAAGCGGGAAGTACGAGCAGTACTTC.

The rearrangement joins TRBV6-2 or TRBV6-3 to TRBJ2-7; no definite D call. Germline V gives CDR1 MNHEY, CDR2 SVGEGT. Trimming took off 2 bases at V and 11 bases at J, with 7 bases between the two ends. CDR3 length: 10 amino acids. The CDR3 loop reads CASSYVREYF. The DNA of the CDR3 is TGTGCCAGCAGTTACGTCCGGGAGTACTTC.

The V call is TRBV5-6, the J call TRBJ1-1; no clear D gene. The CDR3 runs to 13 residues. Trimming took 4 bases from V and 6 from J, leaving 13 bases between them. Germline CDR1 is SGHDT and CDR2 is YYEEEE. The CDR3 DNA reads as TGTGCCAGCAGCCTCCCGGCGGGTTCTGAAGCTTTCTTT. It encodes CASSLPAGSEAFF.

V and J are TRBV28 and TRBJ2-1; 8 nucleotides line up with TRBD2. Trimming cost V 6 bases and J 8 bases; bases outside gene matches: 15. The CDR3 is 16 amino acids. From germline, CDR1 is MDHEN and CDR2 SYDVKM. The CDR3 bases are TGTGCCAGCAGCACCCGGGGGGGCCCCCGGTGGGATGAGCAGTTCTTC. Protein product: CASSTRGGPRWDEQFF.

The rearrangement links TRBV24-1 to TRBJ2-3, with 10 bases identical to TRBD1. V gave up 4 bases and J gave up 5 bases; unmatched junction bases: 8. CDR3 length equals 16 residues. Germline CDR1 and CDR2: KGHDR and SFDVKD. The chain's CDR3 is CATSDPRGQGVDTQYF. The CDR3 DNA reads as TGTGCCACCAGTGACCCGCGTGGACAGGGGGTAGATACGCAGTATTTT.

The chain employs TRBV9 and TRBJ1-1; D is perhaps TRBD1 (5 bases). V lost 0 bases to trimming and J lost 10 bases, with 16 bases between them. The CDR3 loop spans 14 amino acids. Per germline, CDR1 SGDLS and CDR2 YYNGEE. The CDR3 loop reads CASSVGSADNGAFF. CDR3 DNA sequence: TGTGCCAGCAGCGTAGGATCCGCGGACAATGGAGCTTTCTTT.

DNA of the CDR3: TGTGCCTGGAGCGTACGGGCAGGGGGCCCTGAAGCTTTCTTT. This encodes CAWSVRAGGPEAFF. The V gene is TRBV30, the J gene TRBJ1-1; 8 positions match TRBD1. The length of the CDR3 is 14 residues. V lost 3 bases and J lost 6; bases outside the gene matches: 9. Germline V gene lookup returns CDR1 GTSNPN and CDR2 SVGIG (reference sequence).

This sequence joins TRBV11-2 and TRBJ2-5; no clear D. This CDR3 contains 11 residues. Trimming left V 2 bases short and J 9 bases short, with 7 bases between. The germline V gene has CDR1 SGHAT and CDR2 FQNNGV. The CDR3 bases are TGTGCCAGCAGCTTATATGGAGCCCAGTACTTC. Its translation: CASSLYGAQYF.

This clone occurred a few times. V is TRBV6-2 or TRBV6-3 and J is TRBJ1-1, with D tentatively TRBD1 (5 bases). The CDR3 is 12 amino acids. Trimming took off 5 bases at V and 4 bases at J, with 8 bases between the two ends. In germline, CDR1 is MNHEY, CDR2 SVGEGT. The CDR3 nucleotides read TGTGCCAGCAGTCCCAGGGTCACTGAAGCTTTCTTT. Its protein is CASSPRVTEAFF.

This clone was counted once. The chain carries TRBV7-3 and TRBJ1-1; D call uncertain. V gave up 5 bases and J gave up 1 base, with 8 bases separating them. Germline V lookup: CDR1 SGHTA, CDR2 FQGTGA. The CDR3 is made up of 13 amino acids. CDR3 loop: CASSVQENTEAFF. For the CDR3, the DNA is TGTGCCAGCAGCGTGCAGGAGAACACTGAAGCTTTCTTT.

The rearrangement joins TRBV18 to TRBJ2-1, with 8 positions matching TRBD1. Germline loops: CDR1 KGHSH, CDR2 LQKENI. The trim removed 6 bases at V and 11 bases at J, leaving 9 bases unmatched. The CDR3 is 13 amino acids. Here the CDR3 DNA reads TGTGCCAGCTCCCCCCCCGACAGGGGTCAGCAGTTCTTC. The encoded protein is CASSPPDRGQQFF.

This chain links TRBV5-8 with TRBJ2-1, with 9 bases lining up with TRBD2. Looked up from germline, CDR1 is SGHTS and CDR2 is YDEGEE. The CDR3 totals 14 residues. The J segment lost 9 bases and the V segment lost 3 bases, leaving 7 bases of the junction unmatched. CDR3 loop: CASSSGLARSEQFF. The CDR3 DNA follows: TGTGCCAGCAGCTCGGGACTAGCTAGGAGTGAGCAGTTCTTC.

CDR3 DNA sequence: TGCGCCAGCGGTGGGGAGCTGACCCCTGGGTGGAATGAAAAACTGTTTTTT. This translates into CASGGELTPGWNEKLFF. This chain uses TRBV5-1 with TRBJ1-4; D is undetermined. Looked up from germline, CDR1 is SGHRS and CDR2 is YFSETQ. Trimming cost V 7 bases and J 5 bases, with 24 bases left between them. The CDR3 loop spans 17 amino acids. The full variable domain, in which reference TRBV5-1 and TRBJ1-4 provide the parts outside the CDR3, is KAGVTQTPRYLIKTRGQQVTLSCSPISGHRSVSWYQQTPGQGLQFLFEYFSETQRNKGNFPGRFSGRQFSNSRSEMNVSTLELGDSALYLCASGGELTPGWNEKLFFGSGTQLSVL.

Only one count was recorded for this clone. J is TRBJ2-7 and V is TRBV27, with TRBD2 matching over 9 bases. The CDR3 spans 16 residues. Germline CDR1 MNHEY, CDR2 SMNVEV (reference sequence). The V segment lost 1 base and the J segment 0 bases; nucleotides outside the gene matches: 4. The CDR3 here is CASSLLDSGSSYEQYF. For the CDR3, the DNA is TGTGCCAGCAGTTTATTGGATAGCGGGAGCTCCTACGAGCAGTACTTC.

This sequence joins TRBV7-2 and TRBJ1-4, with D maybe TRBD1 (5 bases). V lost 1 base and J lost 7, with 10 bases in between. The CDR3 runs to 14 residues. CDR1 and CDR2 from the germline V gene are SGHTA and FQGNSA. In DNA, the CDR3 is TGTGCCAGCAGCTTAGGGGGCATTGGTGAAAAACTGTTTTTT. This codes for CASSLGGIGEKLFF.

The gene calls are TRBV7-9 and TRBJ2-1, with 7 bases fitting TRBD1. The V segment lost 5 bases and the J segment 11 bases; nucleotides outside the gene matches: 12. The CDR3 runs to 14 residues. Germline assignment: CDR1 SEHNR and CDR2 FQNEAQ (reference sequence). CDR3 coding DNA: TGTGCCAGCAGCCCCAACAGGGGCCAAGGCCAGCAGTTCTTC. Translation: CASSPNRGQGQQFF.

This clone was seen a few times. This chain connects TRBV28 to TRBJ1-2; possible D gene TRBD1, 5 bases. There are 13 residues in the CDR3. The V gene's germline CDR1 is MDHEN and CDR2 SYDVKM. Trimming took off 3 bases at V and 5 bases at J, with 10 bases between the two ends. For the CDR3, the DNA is TGTGCCAGCAGTTTGGTAAGGACATATGGCTACACCTTC. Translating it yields CASSLVRTYGYTF.

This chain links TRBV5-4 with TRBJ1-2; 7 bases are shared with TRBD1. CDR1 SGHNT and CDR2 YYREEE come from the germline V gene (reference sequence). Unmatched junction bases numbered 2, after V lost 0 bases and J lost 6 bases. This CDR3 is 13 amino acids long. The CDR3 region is CASSLVGTDGYTF. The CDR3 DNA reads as TGTGCCAGCAGCTTGGTTGGGACAGATGGCTACACCTTC.

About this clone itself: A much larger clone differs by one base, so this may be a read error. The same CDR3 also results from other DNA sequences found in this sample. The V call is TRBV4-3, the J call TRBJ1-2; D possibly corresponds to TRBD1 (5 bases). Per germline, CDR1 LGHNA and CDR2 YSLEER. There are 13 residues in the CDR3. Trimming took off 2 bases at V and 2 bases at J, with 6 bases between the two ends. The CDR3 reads CASSQQGNYGYTF. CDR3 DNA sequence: TGCGCCAGCAGCCAACAGGGAAACTATGGCTACACCTTC.

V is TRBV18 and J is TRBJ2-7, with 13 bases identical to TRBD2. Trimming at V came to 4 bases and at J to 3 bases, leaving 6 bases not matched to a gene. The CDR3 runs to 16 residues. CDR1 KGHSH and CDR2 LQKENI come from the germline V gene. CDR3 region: CASSRAGTSGDYEQYF. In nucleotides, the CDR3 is TGTGCCAGCTCACGTGCCGGGACTAGCGGGGACTACGAGCAGTACTTC.

The CDR3 sequence is CATSDLTGVGETQYF. CDR3 nucleotides: TGTGCCACCAGTGATCTGACAGGGGTAGGCGAGACCCAGTACTTC. The chain links TRBV24-1 to TRBJ2-5; TRBD1 agrees at 8 bases. From germline, CDR1 is KGHDR and CDR2 SFDVKD. With 3 bases clipped from V and 5 bases from J, the junction kept 7 bases outside the gene matches. The CDR3 contains 15 residues.